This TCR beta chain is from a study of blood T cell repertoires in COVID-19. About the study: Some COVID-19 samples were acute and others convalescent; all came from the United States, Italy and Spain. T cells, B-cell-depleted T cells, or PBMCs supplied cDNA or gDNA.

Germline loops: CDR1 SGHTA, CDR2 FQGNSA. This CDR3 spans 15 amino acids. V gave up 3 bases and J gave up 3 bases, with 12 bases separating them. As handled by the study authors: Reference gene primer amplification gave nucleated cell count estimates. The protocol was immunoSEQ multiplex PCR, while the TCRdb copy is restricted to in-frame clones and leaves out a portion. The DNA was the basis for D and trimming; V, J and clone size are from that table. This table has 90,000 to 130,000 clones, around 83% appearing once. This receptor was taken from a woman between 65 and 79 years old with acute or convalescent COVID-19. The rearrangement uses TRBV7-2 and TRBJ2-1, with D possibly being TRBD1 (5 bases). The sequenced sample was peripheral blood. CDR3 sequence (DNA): TGTGCCAGCAGCTTGTCGACAGCAGTCTACAATGAGCAGTTCTTC. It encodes CASSLSTAVYNEQFF.